The 21 T cell receptor beta chains given below trace back to one sample, sequenced in a study of cytomegalovirus exposure and HLA in healthy donors. Researchers ran the PCR with 60 Vbeta and 13 Jbeta primers. Only in-frame clones appear in the TCRdb table, and some are missing; sequencing was by immunoSEQ multiplex PCR. The sample consists of over 150,000 clones, 71% of them appearing once. Sequenced sample: PBMCs. The receptor set was obtained from a woman in her thirties in good health and CMV-seronegative.

V and J are TRBV7-2 and TRBJ2-7; 8 positions match TRBD2. V shed 7 bases, J shed 3 bases, and the junction held 8 bases outside the gene matches. The CDR3 covers 14 residues. Germline-derived CDR1 and CDR2 are SGHTA and FQGNSA. DNA for the CDR3: TGTGCCAGCACCCAAGCGGGGGTGGGCTACGAGCAGTACTTC. This codes for CASTQAGVGYEQYF.

This chain connects TRBV19 to TRBJ1-5; the D gene is possibly TRBD1 (6 bases). Germline V lookup: CDR1 LNHDA, CDR2 SQIVND (reference sequence). Trimming shortened V by 11 bases and J by 0 bases, and 14 bases separated the two germline ends. The CDR3 has 14 amino acids. The CDR3 loop reads CASKGQYSNQPQHF. The CDR3 DNA reads TGTGCCTCCAAAGGACAGTATAGCAATCAGCCCCAGCATTTT. Full variable domain (rest looked up from reference TRBV19 and TRBJ1-5): DGGITQSPKYLFRKEGQNVTLSCEQNLNHDAMYWYRQDPGQGLRLIYYSQIVNDFQKGDIAEGYSVSREKKESFPLTVTSAQKNPTAFYLCASKGQYSNQPQHFGDGTRLSIL.

The J gene is TRBJ2-7, the V gene TRBV11-2; TRBD2 matches 9 bases. J was trimmed by 3 bases and V by 2 bases; bases with no gene match: 8. This CDR3 is built from 16 residues. The germline V gene encodes CDR1 SGHAT and CDR2 FQNNGV. CDR3 in DNA: TGTGCCAGCAGCTTATTGGCGGGAGGGCCCAGCTACGAGCAGTACTTC. As protein: CASSLLAGGPSYEQYF.

A few counts support this clone. The rearrangement joins TRBV21-1 to TRBJ2-1; the table's D call, TRBD2, has no DNA check behind it. TRBV21-1 is a listed pseudogene. This CDR3 spans 19 amino acids. Here the CDR3 reads CASSKMYRLAGERRDEQFF. The CDR3 DNA sequence: TGTGCCAGCAGCAAAATGTACAGACTAGCGGGAGAAAGACGGGATGAGCAGTTCTTC.

V and J are TRBV11-3 and TRBJ2-1, with 7 bases that match TRBD2. V trimming: 5 bases; J trimming: 5 bases; junction bases outside the gene matches: 9. CDR3 length equals 15 residues. Germline loops: CDR1 SGHNT, CDR2 YENEEA. The CDR3 coding sequence is TGTGCCAGCAGCCCACGTCAGGGAGGGAACAATGAGCAGTTCTTC. This codes for CASSPRQGGNNEQFF.

The table lists this clone with a few counts. The V gene is TRBV7-9, the J gene TRBJ2-5; 8 bases agree with TRBD1. The end of the DNA is better explained by TRBJ2-7, so the J call may be wrong. This CDR3 contains 14 residues. Germline V gene data show CDR1 as SEHNR and CDR2 as FQNEAQ (reference sequence). The CDR3 bases are TGTGCCAGCCGTAGGGGACAGGAATCCTACGAGCAGTACTTC. Encoded protein: CASRRGQESYEQYF.

In the case of this clone: Germline is not matched at one junction end, which may reflect a read error. J is TRBJ1-2 and V is TRBV7-9; D call uncertain. CDR1 and CDR2 from the germline V gene are SEHNR and FQNEAQ (reference sequence). The CDR3 runs 18 residues. The CDR3: CSSSLADAARWSNYGYTF. The CDR3 DNA is TGTTCCAGCAGCTTAGCCGACGCTGCGAGGTGGTCTAACTATGGCTACACCTTC. Full variable domain (outside the CDR3, taken from reference TRBV7-9 and TRBJ1-2): DTGVSQNPRHKITKRGQNVTFRCDPISEHNRLYWYRQTLGQGPEFLTYFQNEAQLEKSRLLSDRFSAERPKGSFSTLEIQRTEQGDSAMYLCSSSLADAARWSNYGYTFGSGTRLTVV.

This sequence joins TRBV6-6 and TRBJ1-5; D is possibly TRBD1 (6 bases). The CDR3 sequence is 15 residues long. Trimming took off 6 bases at V and 0 bases at J, with 12 bases between the two ends. Germline lookup yields CDR1 MNHNY and CDR2 SVGAGI (reference sequence). CDR3 sequence: CASRHGQNSNQPQHF. As DNA, the CDR3 is TGTGCCAGCAGGCACGGACAGAATAGCAATCAGCCCCAGCATTTT.

CDR3 sequence (DNA): TGCAGCGTTGAACGGGCTTCGGGAGAGCAGTACTTC. It specifies CSVERASGEQYF. V is TRBV29-1 and J is TRBJ2-7; D is perhaps TRBD2 (5 bases). The length of the CDR3 is 12 residues. Trimming stripped 2 bases from V and 7 bases from J, with 12 bases between. The germline CDR1 and CDR2 sequences are SQVTM and ANQGSEA.

The chain has TRBV19 and TRBJ2-1, with 7 bases matching TRBD2. After removal of 3 bases from V and 12 bases from J, the junction contained 2 bases not matched to a gene. Germline V CDR1 and CDR2: LNHDA, SQIVND (reference sequence). The CDR3 runs 11 residues. The CDR3 bases are TGTGCCAGTAGTATGCGGGGGAGGCAGTTCTTC. The encoded protein is CASSMRGRQFF. Supplemented by reference TRBV19 and TRBJ2-1, the full variable domain reads DGGITQSPKYLFRKEGQNVTLSCEQNLNHDAMYWYRQDPGQGLRLIYYSQIVNDFQKGDIAEGYSVSREKKESFPLTVTSAQKNPTAFYLCASSMRGRQFFGPGTRLTVL.

The rearrangement links TRBV30 to TRBJ2-2; 9 positions agree with TRBD1. The CDR3 contains 14 residues. Per germline, CDR1 GTSNPN and CDR2 SVGIG (reference sequence). Losses at the gene ends were 2 bases for V and 3 bases for J; bases not matched to a gene: 1. DNA of the CDR3: TGTGCCTGGAGTTGGACAGGGGACACCGGGGAGCTGTTTTTT. Its translation is CAWSWTGDTGELFF.

J is TRBJ2-5 and V is TRBV15; no definite D call. This CDR3 spans 14 amino acids. Trimming removed 0 bases from V and 1 base from J, with 6 bases in between. The germline V gene encodes CDR1 LNHNV and CDR2 YYDKDF (reference sequence). CDR3 nucleotide sequence: TGTGCCACCAGCAGAGATCCCAGCCAAGAGACCCAGTACTTC. Its translation is CATSRDPSQETQYF.

This clone was counted only a few times. This chain uses TRBV18 with TRBJ2-2; TRBD1 aligns across 9 bases. This CDR3 contains 15 residues. CDR1 and CDR2 (germline): KGHSH, LQKENI. J gave up 5 bases and V 4 bases, and 5 bases lay outside the gene matches. As DNA, the CDR3 is TGTGCCAGCTCACTGGGACAGGGCAGGACCGGGGAGCTGTTTTTT. This codes for CASSLGQGRTGELFF.

The chain employs TRBV5-1 and TRBJ1-2, with TRBD1 as a possible D gene (5 bases). Germline V gene sequence: CDR1 SGHRS, CDR2 YFSETQ. The CDR3 runs to 13 residues. With 0 bases removed from V and 8 bases from J, the gap between germline ends came to 11 bases. The CDR3, as DNA: TGCGCCAGCAGCTTGGAGGGGCAAGGAGGCTACACCTTC. Translating it yields CASSLEGQGGYTF.

This chain's CDR3 is CASGGFGYTF. CDR3 coding DNA: TGTGCCAGCGGGGGGTTTGGCTACACCTTC. The V call is TRBV28, the J call TRBJ1-2; D might be TRBD1 (5 bases). Germline loops: CDR1 MDHEN, CDR2 SYDVKM. CDR3 length: 10 residues. Trimming removed 8 bases from V and 7 bases from J, with 8 bases in between.

The chain employs TRBV12-5 and TRBJ1-5; D is possibly TRBD1 (6 bases). Germline V gives CDR1 LGHNT, CDR2 FRNRAP. The CDR3 has 16 residues. V dropped 3 bases and J dropped 7 bases, with 19 bases sitting between them. The CDR3 protein is CASGFQSDRSGQPQHF. The CDR3 nucleotides are TGTGCTAGTGGTTTCCAAAGTGACAGGTCGGGGCAGCCCCAGCATTTT.

The chain employs TRBV29-1 and TRBJ2-7, with D hard to call. Trimming removed 0 bases at V and 4 bases at J, with 10 bases between. The germline V gene has CDR1 SQVTM and CDR2 ANQGSEA. CDR3 size: 13 residues. The CDR3 reads CSVEDPEFYEQYF. CDR3 in DNA: TGCAGCGTTGAAGACCCCGAGTTTTACGAGCAGTACTTC.

The genes are TRBV5-4 and TRBJ2-1; 13 nucleotides line up with TRBD2. The CDR3 loop spans 17 amino acids. Trimming at V came to 2 bases and at J to 6 bases, leaving 8 bases not matched to a gene. The germline CDR1 and CDR2 sequences are SGHNT and YYREEE (reference sequence). The DNA of the CDR3 is TGTGCCAGCAGCTTCACTAGCGGGAGGGGGAGTCGCAATGAGCAGTTCTTC. As protein: CASSFTSGRGSRNEQFF.

The chain combines TRBV4-3 with TRBJ2-6; 8 nucleotides agree with TRBD2. Germline values: CDR1 LGHNA, CDR2 YSLEER. Unmatched junction bases numbered 7, after V lost 1 base and J lost 2 bases. The CDR3 runs 18 residues. CDR3 bases: TGCGCCAGCAGCCAAGTCGGTTCGGGAGGGGCTGGGGCCAACGTCCTGACTTTC. Translating gives CASSQVGSGGAGANVLTF.

This clone was picked up a small number of times. CDR3 in DNA: TGTGCCAGCAGCGGACGAGGTGATGCAGATACGCAGTATTTT. Its protein is CASSGRGDADTQYF. The rearrangement joins TRBV9 to TRBJ2-3; no firm D call. The ends were cut back, 3 bases at V and 4 bases at J, with 12 bases in the middle. Germline V gives CDR1 SGDLS, CDR2 YYNGEE. The CDR3 sequence is 14 residues long.

This chain links TRBV28 with TRBJ2-2; possibly TRBD2 for D (5 bases). The V end was cut by 10 bases, the J end by 2 bases, with 11 bases between. Per the germline V gene, CDR1 is MDHEN and CDR2 is SYDVKM. The CDR3 is 13 residues long. CDR3 coding DNA: TGTGCCACCATTAGCGCAAACACCGGGGAGCTGTTTTTT. Protein: CATISANTGELFF.